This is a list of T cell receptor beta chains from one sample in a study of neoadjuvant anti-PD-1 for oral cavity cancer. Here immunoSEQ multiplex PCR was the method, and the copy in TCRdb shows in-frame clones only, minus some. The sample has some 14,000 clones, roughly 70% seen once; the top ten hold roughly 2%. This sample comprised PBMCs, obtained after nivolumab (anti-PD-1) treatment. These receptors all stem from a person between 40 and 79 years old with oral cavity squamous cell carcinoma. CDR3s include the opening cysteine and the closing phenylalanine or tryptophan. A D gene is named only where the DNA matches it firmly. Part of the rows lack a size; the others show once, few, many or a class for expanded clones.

TGTGCCAGCAGCCGACTAGCGGGACGGTACGAGCAGTACTTC,CASSRLAGRYEQYF,TRBJ2-7,NA,TRBV2,TRBD2
TGTGCCAGCAGTTTATCCGCCGGAGGCCGGCCCCAGCATTTT,CASSLSAGGRPQHF,TRBJ1-5,NA,TRBV27,NA
TGTGCCAGTAGTGAACCAGCGGGAGTGCTGAATGAGCAGTTCTTC,CASSEPAGVLNEQFF,TRBJ2-1,few,TRBV19,TRBD2
TGTGCCAGCAGCGCGTGGGACTACGAGCAGTACTTC,CASSAWDYEQYF,TRBJ2-7,NA,TRBV7-9,NA
TGTGCCAGCAGTGGACCAGCGGGCGAAGTCTACAATGAGCAGTTCTTC,CASSGPAGEVYNEQFF,TRBJ2-1,NA,TRBV2,NA
TGTGCCAGCAGTTACGGGGTAGCGTCCGGGGAGCTGTTTTTT,CASSYGVASGELFF,TRBJ2-2,once,TRBV6-6,NA
TGTGCCAGCAGCAGAGAGGGGGGGCGTTCCACCGGGGAGCTGTTTTTT,CASSREGGRSTGELFF,TRBJ2-2,NA,TRBV2,NA
TGTGCCTGGAATAATAAGATGAACACTGAAGCTTTCTTT,CAWNNKMNTEAFF,TRBJ1-1,NA,TRBV30,NA
TGTGCCACCAGCAGCCTGAACGATCCAAGTTCGGTCAAAAACATTCAGTACTTC,CATSSLNDPSSVKNIQYF,TRBJ2-4,NA,TRBV15,NA
TGCGCCAGCAGCCTCCGGGACAGGAGTATTTCCTACGAGCAGTACTTC,CASSLRDRSISYEQYF,TRBJ2-7,NA,TRBV4-1,TRBD1
TGTGCCAGCAGCTTAGCCTCGAGTCGGGGACCAAGGGGTGAGCAGTACTTC,CASSLASSRGPRGEQYF,TRBJ2-7,NA,TRBV7-9,NA
TGTGCCACCAGCAGAGCTGGGGGGAGGGGCCAAAACATTCAGTACTTC,CATSRAGGRGQNIQYF,TRBJ2-4,NA,TRBV15,TRBD2
TGTGCCAGCAGGATCAGGGAGATTGATGAAAAACTGTTTTTT,CASRIREIDEKLFF,TRBJ1-4,NA,TRBV2,NA
TGTGCCAGCAGCTTAGTAAATTCCGTTCAAGAGACCGGGGAGCTGTTTTTT,CASSLVNSVQETGELFF,TRBJ2-2,NA,TRBV7-6,NA
TGCGCCAGCAGCCATCCCGGCCAAACCTCTGGAAACACCATATATTTT,CASSHPGQTSGNTIYF,TRBJ1-3,NA,TRBV4-1,NA
TGTGCCAGTAGCCCGGATAGGGGGGTTAAAGGCAATCAGCCCCAGCATTTT,CASSPDRGVKGNQPQHF,TRBJ1-5,once,TRBV19,NA
TGTGCCAGCAGTGTGAGGCAGGGAGGTTTTGGCAGAAACACCATATATTTT,CASSVRQGGFGRNTIYF,TRBJ1-3,NA,TRBV6-1,NA
TGTGCCAGCCGGAAGGGGGCGGGCACCGGGGAGCTGTTTTTT,CASRKGAGTGELFF,TRBJ2-2,NA,TRBV25-1,TRBD1
TGTGCCACCAGCAGAAGACGGGACGGCTCCTACGAGCAGTACTTC,CATSRRRDGSYEQYF,TRBJ2-7,NA,TRBV15,NA
TGTGCCAGCGGGGGTGATGGCAATCAGCCCCAGCATTTT,CASGGDGNQPQHF,TRBJ1-5,few,TRBV2,NA
TGTGCCAGCAGCGTAGATGGCAGGAGCCACGAGCAGTACTTC,CASSVDGRSHEQYF,TRBJ2-7,NA,TRBV9,NA
TGTGCCAGCAGCTTGGGGACCTTGGAGGGGTATGGCTACACCTTC,CASSLGTLEGYGYTF,TRBJ1-2,once,TRBV5-4,NA
TGTGCCAGCAGGACTCCGGGACTCCAAAACATTCAGTACTTC,CASRTPGLQNIQYF,TRBJ2-4,NA,TRBV28,NA
TGTGCCAGCAGCCAAGGACGTGGTGCGGGAGCGGGTAATGAGCAGTTCTTC,CASSQGRGAGAGNEQFF,TRBJ2-1,NA,TRBV5-4,TRBD2